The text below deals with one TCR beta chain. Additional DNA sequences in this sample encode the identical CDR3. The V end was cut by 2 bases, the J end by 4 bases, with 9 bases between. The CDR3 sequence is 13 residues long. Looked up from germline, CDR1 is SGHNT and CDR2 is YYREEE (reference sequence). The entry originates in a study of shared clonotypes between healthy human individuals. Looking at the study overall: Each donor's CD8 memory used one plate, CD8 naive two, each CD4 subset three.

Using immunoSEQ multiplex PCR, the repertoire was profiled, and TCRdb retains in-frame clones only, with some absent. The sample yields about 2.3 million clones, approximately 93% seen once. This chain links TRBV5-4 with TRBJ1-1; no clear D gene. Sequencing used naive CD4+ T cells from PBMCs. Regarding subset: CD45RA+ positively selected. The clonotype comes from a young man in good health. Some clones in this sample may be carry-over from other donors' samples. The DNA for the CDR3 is TGTGCCAGCAGCTTAGGTGTTGGCACTGAAGCTTTCTTT. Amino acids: CASSLGVGTEAFF.